One and the same sample provided the 23 T cell receptor beta chains below, sequenced in a study of blood T cell repertoires in COVID-19 (dated by TCRdb to about 2020). The library came from the immunoSEQ multiplex PCR assay. In its TCRdb copy, this immuneACCESS table keeps in-frame sequences only and misses some clones. Where compared with another copy, unresolved V genes explain less than half of these, and the others have no known cause. In this sample the table shows about 480,000 clones, around 87% of which occur a single time. The ten largest account for less than 2% of the sample. Sequenced: PBMCs or T cells enriched from blood (not recorded which). The receptors originated from a middle-aged woman who had recovered from COVID-19.

This clone was seen just once. The chain carries TRBV27 and TRBJ1-5; D might be TRBD1 (6 bases). CDR1 is MNHEY, CDR2 SMNVEV, per germline (reference sequence). The germline V and J ends were trimmed by 6 bases and 4 bases, with 19 bases remaining between them. CDR3 length: 16 residues. CDR3 sequence (DNA): TGTGCCAGCAGGCCGGGACAAAGAGGGGGTAATCAGCCCCAGCATTTT. This gives the protein CASRPGQRGGNQPQHF.

The chain has TRBV6-5 and TRBJ2-7; 7 bases agree with TRBD2. With 2 bases clipped from V and 7 bases from J, the junction kept 8 bases outside the gene matches. There are 14 residues in the CDR3. Germline CDR1 is MNHEY and CDR2 is SVGAGI. The CDR3 DNA reads TGTGCCAGCAGTTACGGGCTAGCGGCTCCAGAGCAGTACTTC. Residues: CASSYGLAAPEQYF.

The rearrangement joins TRBV28 to TRBJ1-2, with D possibly matching TRBD1 (6 bases). Germline V lookup: CDR1 MDHEN, CDR2 SYDVKM. Trimming removed 5 bases at V and 3 bases at J, with 13 bases between. This CDR3 contains 14 residues. The CDR3 protein is CASSAYRAYYGYTF. The CDR3 DNA reads as TGTGCCAGCAGTGCCTACAGGGCTTACTATGGCTACACCTTC.

A single count supports this clone. V and J are TRBV7-9 and TRBJ2-3; 8 positions match TRBD2. V gave up 2 bases and J gave up 9 bases; unmatched junction bases: 10. The germline V gene has CDR1 SEHNR and CDR2 FQNEAQ (reference sequence). There are 15 residues in the CDR3. The CDR3 nucleotides are TGTGCCAGCAGCTTAAGGTCGGGGGGGCCTAGAACGCAGTATTTT. It specifies CASSLRSGGPRTQYF.

This rearrangement joins TRBV29-1 to TRBJ2-1; TRBD2 matches at 14 bases. The V segment lost 6 bases and the J segment 12 bases; nucleotides outside the gene matches: 4. The CDR3 contains 12 residues. CDR1 and CDR2 from the germline V gene are SQVTM and ANQGSEA. In nucleotides, the CDR3 is TGCAGCGTGACCGGGACTAGCGGGAGGCAGTTCTTC. Its protein is CSVTGTSGRQFF.

This chain uses TRBV7-9 with TRBJ2-7; TRBD2 matches 10 bases. V lost 5 bases, J lost 5 bases, and 9 bases stayed unmatched. Looked up from germline, CDR1 is SEHNR and CDR2 is FQNEAQ (reference sequence). The CDR3 is 15 residues long. The CDR3 bases are TGTGCCAGCAGCCTCAGCGGGGGGGGCTTGGACGAGCAGTACTTC. As protein: CASSLSGGGLDEQYF.

V gene TRBV7-9 combines with J gene TRBJ2-1, with D maybe TRBD2 (5 bases). Trimming left V 2 bases short and J 6 bases short, with 8 bases between. CDR1 and CDR2 (germline): SEHNR, FQNEAQ (reference sequence). This CDR3 is built from 13 residues. This CDR3 is CASSLSRGNEQFF. CDR3 nucleotides: TGTGCCAGCAGCTTAAGTCGGGGCAATGAGCAGTTCTTC.

The V call is TRBV9, the J call TRBJ1-1; TRBD1 matches at 7 bases. This CDR3 spans 13 amino acids. Germline V gene data show CDR1 as SGDLS and CDR2 as YYNGEE. With V trimmed by 4 bases and J by 10 bases, 10 bases remained unmatched. The CDR3 here is CASSPRQGQLAFF. The CDR3 DNA sequence: TGTGCCAGCAGCCCCCGACAGGGTCAGCTAGCTTTCTTT.

J is TRBJ2-7 and V is TRBV19, with D tentatively TRBD1 (6 bases). Germline V CDR1 and CDR2: LNHDA, SQIVND (reference sequence). Trimming left V 9 bases short and J 1 base short, with 13 bases between. The CDR3 length is 13 residues. CDR3 region: CASRDIESYEQYF. CDR3 sequence (DNA): TGTGCCAGCCGGGACATCGAATCCTACGAGCAGTACTTC.

As to this clone: A junction boundary mismatches the germline segment, possibly from a read error. The gene calls are TRBV7-7 and TRBJ2-2; 8 bases agree with TRBD1. The CDR3 extends over 15 amino acids. CDR1 and CDR2 (germline): SSHAT, FNYEAQ (reference sequence). In DNA, the CDR3 is TGTGCTAGCAGCTCCACCCAGGGGGCGGCCGGGGAGCTGTTTTTT. It codes for CASSSTQGAAGELFF.

The chain combines TRBV19 with TRBJ1-1; a weak D match, TRBD1 (5 bases). V lost 5 bases to trimming and J lost 1 base, with 14 bases between them. The V gene's germline CDR1 is LNHDA and CDR2 SQIVND (reference sequence). CDR3 length: 15 amino acids. CDR3 in amino acids: CASSAPGFRNTEAFF. The CDR3 DNA follows: TGTGCCAGTAGTGCCCCAGGGTTCCGGAACACTGAAGCTTTCTTT.

The rearrangement joins TRBV13 to TRBJ2-1; D perhaps matches TRBD2 (5 bases). V lost 3 bases, J lost 5 bases, and 14 bases lay in between. The V gene's germline CDR1 is PRHDT and CDR2 FYEKMQ (reference sequence). This CDR3 is built from 15 residues. Here the CDR3 DNA reads TGTGCCAGCAGCTTTCCGGGAAGTAGCCACAATGAGCAGTTCTTC. Translated: CASSFPGSSHNEQFF.

This clone was seen only once. This chain connects TRBV4-1 to TRBJ1-2; 8 positions match TRBD1. The CDR3 is 14 amino acids. The germline V gene encodes CDR1 MGHRA and CDR2 YSYEKL. The trim removed 3 bases at V and 8 bases at J, leaving 8 bases unmatched. CDR3 in DNA: TGCGCCAGCAGCCAGGAGCGGACAGGGTTAGGCTACACCTTC. Translation: CASSQERTGLGYTF.

The CDR3 nucleotides are TGTGCCAGCAGCTTATCGGCGCGGGGGGACGAGCAGTACTTC. The encoded protein is CASSLSARGDEQYF. This chain links TRBV7-8 with TRBJ2-7, with TRBD2 matching 8 bases. The CDR3 runs 14 residues. Germline values: CDR1 SGHVS, CDR2 FQNEAQ. The V and J ends lost 2 bases and 5 bases, in that order; junction bases with no gene match: 5.

The count of this clone is one. An end of the junction does not agree with germline; a read error may underlie this. Other DNA sequences from this sample encode an identical CDR3 as well. This chain uses TRBV7-9 with TRBJ1-2; D might be TRBD1 (5 bases). The CDR3 has 13 residues. The germline CDR1 and CDR2 sequences are SEHNR and FQNEAQ (reference sequence). The CDR3 loop reads CASSLGQNYGYTF. The CDR3 DNA reads as TGTGCCAGCAGTTTAGGACAAAACTATGGCTACACCTTC.

This sequence joins TRBV2 and TRBJ2-3; D call uncertain. Germline CDR1 is SNHLY and CDR2 is FYNNEI. The CDR3 extends over 16 amino acids. V lost 4 bases and J 0 bases, leaving 14 bases between the germline ends. CDR3 amino acids: CASSVEESISTDTQYF. DNA for the CDR3: TGTGCCAGCAGTGTTGAGGAATCTATTAGCACAGATACGCAGTATTTT.

The chain uses TRBV6-5 and TRBJ2-2, with 7 nucleotides matching TRBD2. Per germline, CDR1 MNHEY and CDR2 SVGAGI. CDR3 length: 15 residues. Losses at the gene ends were 6 bases for V and 2 bases for J; bases not matched to a gene: 6. CDR3 nucleotide sequence: TGTGCCAGCAGGCGCGGGAGCCGTAACACCGGGGAGCTGTTTTTT. It yields the protein CASRRGSRNTGELFF.

The chain carries TRBV1 and TRBJ2-5; TRBD2, the D gene given by the table, was not confirmed from the DNA. TRBV1 is a listed pseudogene. There are 17 residues in the CDR3. CDR3 residues: CTSSQDGQGLYQETQYF. The DNA for the CDR3 is TGCACCAGCAGCCAAGATGGGCAGGGACTTTACCAAGAGACCCAGTACTTC.

The chain has TRBV4-3 and TRBJ1-3, with unresolved D. The CDR3 loop spans 15 amino acids. V gave up 4 bases and J gave up 1 base, with 11 bases separating them. Germline-derived CDR1 and CDR2 are LGHNA and YSLEER. CDR3 region: CASSPRISSGNTIYF. The CDR3 DNA follows: TGCGCCAGCAGCCCAAGAATCAGTTCTGGAAACACCATATATTTT.

This clone was detected only a few times. The chain recombines TRBV14 with TRBJ2-7, with 10 bases identical to TRBD2. The CDR3 consists of 14 residues. With 5 bases clipped from V and 5 bases from J, the junction kept 6 bases outside the gene matches. From germline, CDR1 is SGHDN and CDR2 FVKESK. As DNA, the CDR3 is TGTGCCAGCAGCGAAAGCGGGAGGGCCGACGAGCAGTACTTC. Translating gives CASSESGRADEQYF.

The chain combines TRBV5-4 with TRBJ1-1, with D perhaps TRBD1 (5 bases). Trimming pared 4 bases from V and 3 bases from J, leaving 13 bases between. Germline loops: CDR1 SGHNT, CDR2 YYREEE (reference sequence). The CDR3 is made up of 14 amino acids. The CDR3 DNA reads as TGTGCCAGCAGCCAACCGGGGGTCGACACTGAAGCTTTCTTT. Encoded protein: CASSQPGVDTEAFF.

This chain uses TRBV7-9 with TRBJ1-2, with D tentatively TRBD1 (5 bases). CDR1 and CDR2 (germline): SEHNR, FQNEAQ (reference sequence). V dropped 0 bases and J dropped 7 bases, with 9 bases sitting between them. CDR3 length equals 13 residues. In nucleotides, the CDR3 is TGTGCCAGCAGCTTAGCCCAGGGCGGTGGCTACACCTTC. It encodes CASSLAQGGGYTF.

The gene calls are TRBV6-2 or TRBV6-3 and TRBJ1-1; D is ambiguous. CDR3 length: 14 amino acids. The ends were cut back, 2 bases at V and 2 bases at J, with 9 bases in the middle. Germline loops: CDR1 MNHEY, CDR2 SVGEGT. In nucleotides, the CDR3 is TGTGCCAGCAGTTACGGCAGGTTTAACACTGAAGCTTTCTTT. Its translation: CASSYGRFNTEAFF.